A single sample is the source of the 20 T cell receptor beta chains below, sequenced in a study of beta chain features in type 1 diabetes. General study points: Researchers report that Type 1 diabetes patients had moderately but significantly shorter TCRB CDR3s across all four CD4+ subsets.

The antigens of these receptors remain unknown. The study reverse transcribed the entire isolated RNA, so it sequenced expressed TCRB transcripts. Some clones are missing from TCRdb's copy, which holds only in-frame ones; the method was immunoSEQ multiplex PCR. The repertoire has about 360,000 clones, roughly 12% of them found once; the top ten carry about 0.01%. Sequenced: naive CD4+ T cells from blood. These receptors all come from a woman under 30 with type 1 diabetes.

V gene TRBV7-2 combines with J gene TRBJ2-5; D ambiguous. The V gene lost 1 base and the J gene lost 5 bases, with 11 bases spanning the gap. The length of the CDR3 is 14 residues. Germline V lookup: CDR1 SGHTA, CDR2 FQGNSA. The CDR3 DNA reads as TGTGCCAGCAGCTTAGGGTCGGTTCGGGAGACCCAGTACTTC. Its protein is CASSLGSVRETQYF.

This clone has just a few counts. The V gene is TRBV5-4, the J gene TRBJ2-3; 10 bases agree with TRBD2. V lost 3 bases, J lost 0 bases, and 10 bases stayed unmatched. Looked up from germline, CDR1 is SGHNT and CDR2 is YYREEE (reference sequence). The CDR3 loop spans 18 amino acids. The CDR3 coding sequence is TGTGCCAGCAGCTCTCTAGCGGGAGCCCCTCCTAGCACAGATACGCAGTATTTT. Its protein is CASSSLAGAPPSTDTQYF.

In this sample, this clone turned up a few times. The V and J genes are TRBV27 and TRBJ1-1; tentative D call: TRBD1 (5 bases). V was trimmed by 0 bases and J by 5 bases, leaving 19 bases between them. CDR3 size: 17 residues. Looked up from germline, CDR1 is MNHEY and CDR2 is SMNVEV (reference sequence). CDR3 region: CASSLSRGAGPRTEAFF. CDR3 nucleotide sequence: TGTGCCAGCAGTTTATCTCGCGGGGCCGGGCCACGGACTGAAGCTTTCTTT.

This clone was detected a few times. The chain has TRBV30 and TRBJ2-7, with 7 bases lining up with TRBD1. The CDR3 covers 15 residues. CDR1 and CDR2 from the germline V gene are GTSNPN and SVGIG (reference sequence). With V trimmed by 0 bases and J by 3 bases, 8 bases remained unmatched. The DNA of the CDR3 is TGTGCCTGGAGTGTGTTCGGGACAGCAGTCTACGAGCAGTACTTC. Translation gives CAWSVFGTAVYEQYF.

This clone has just a few counts. CDR3 sequence (DNA): TGTGCCAGCTCACCACCGGCCGGGGAGACCCAGTACTTC. Translated: CASSPPAGETQYF. The V call is TRBV18, the J call TRBJ2-5; D call uncertain. This CDR3 region has 13 residues. The V gene's germline CDR1 is KGHSH and CDR2 LQKENI. With 0 bases removed from V and 5 bases from J, the gap between germline ends came to 7 bases.

The sample holds a few counts of this clone. The rearrangement uses TRBV5-4 and TRBJ2-3; possibly TRBD2 for D (6 bases). Trimming took 2 bases from V and 3 from J, leaving 16 bases between them. The CDR3 is made up of 16 amino acids. Germline V gene lookup returns CDR1 SGHNT and CDR2 YYREEE (reference sequence). CDR3 DNA sequence: TGTGCCAGCAGCTTTCTGGCCGGGAGTTTTACAGATACGCAGTATTTT. Its translation is CASSFLAGSFTDTQYF.

The rearrangement joins TRBV4-2 to TRBJ2-1, with 7 bases lining up with TRBD2. V was clipped by 4 bases and J by 7 bases; unmatched bases: 10. In germline, CDR1 is LGHNA, CDR2 YNFKEQ. This CDR3 comprises 15 residues. CDR3 nucleotides: TGTGCCAGCAGCCGGCGTGGCGGGAGCTGGAATGAGCAGTTCTTC. It codes for CASSRRGGSWNEQFF.

This chain uses TRBV5-8 with TRBJ1-6; D is unclear. The V end was cut by 6 bases, the J end by 8 bases, with 9 bases between. CDR3 length equals 12 residues. The V gene's germline CDR1 is SGHTS and CDR2 YDEGEE. Written as DNA, the CDR3 is TGTGCCAGCATCGCAACTTATTCACCCCTCCACTTT. It yields the protein CASIATYSPLHF.

This clone was observed a few times. The genes are TRBV7-8 and TRBJ2-3, with D possibly TRBD1 on 6 matching bases. Trimming cost V 4 bases and J 6 bases, with 11 bases left between them. The CDR3 totals 13 residues. CDR1 is SGHVS and CDR2 is FQNEAQ in the germline V gene. The CDR3 DNA reads as TGTGCCAGCAGCTCAGGGGATGTGGATACGCAGTATTTT. Encoded protein: CASSSGDVDTQYF.

This sequence joins TRBV28 and TRBJ2-6, with D unclear. CDR1 is MDHEN and CDR2 is SYDVKM in the germline V gene. The CDR3 loop spans 13 amino acids. The V and J ends lost 3 bases and 4 bases respectively, with 4 bases between them. CDR3 amino acids: CASSFYGANVLTF. In DNA form, the CDR3 reads TGTGCCAGCAGTTTCTACGGGGCCAACGTCCTGACTTTC.

This clone was seen only a few times. The rearrangement links TRBV7-2 to TRBJ1-5; 8 bases align to TRBD1. Losses at the gene ends were 1 base for V and 1 base for J; bases not matched to a gene: 3. The germline V gene encodes CDR1 SGHTA and CDR2 FQGNSA. This CDR3 region has 16 residues. CDR3 nucleotides: TGTGCCAGCAGCTTAGAACAGGGGGGCAGCAATCAGCCCCAGCATTTT. Translated: CASSLEQGGSNQPQHF.

Only one count was recorded for this clone. The rearrangement links TRBV28 to TRBJ2-4, with 7 bases lining up with TRBD2. Germline trimming cut 5 bases from V and 6 bases from J; bases unmatched to any gene: 13. The germline gives CDR1 MDHEN, CDR2 SYDVKM. The CDR3 runs 16 residues. The CDR3 DNA sequence: TGTGCCAGCAGTGGAGTCTGGGGAGGGCATTTAAACATTCAGTACTTC. Translated, it gives CASSGVWGGHLNIQYF.

This clone was observed a handful of times. For the CDR3, the DNA is TGTGCCAGCAGCAAATCTGGGGCCGGGACAGGACGAAACATTCAGTACTTC. As protein: CASSKSGAGTGRNIQYF. The chain links TRBV21-1 to TRBJ2-4; no check of the table's D call, TRBD1, against the DNA was made. TRBV21-1 is a recognized pseudogene. This CDR3 spans 17 amino acids.

V is TRBV7-2 and J is TRBJ2-7; maybe TRBD2 (6 bases). Germline V gene data show CDR1 as SGHTA and CDR2 as FQGNSA. Trimming left V 3 bases short and J 7 bases short, with 10 bases between. This CDR3 is built from 12 residues. This chain's CDR3 is CASSFRAGEQYF. The CDR3 region has the DNA TGTGCCAGCAGCTTCAGGGCGGGGGAGCAGTACTTC. The complete variable domain, with remaining parts taken from reference TRBV7-2 and TRBJ2-7, reads GAGVSQSPSNKVTEKGKDVELRCDPISGHTALYWYRQSLGQGLEFLIYFQGNSAPDKSGLPSDRFSAERTGGSVSTLTIQRTQQEDSAVYLCASSFRAGEQYFGPGTRLTVT.

Only a few counts were recorded for this clone. The chain is built from TRBV30 and TRBJ1-3; TRBD1 matches at 7 bases. Trimming removed 5 bases from V and 8 bases from J; junction bases left unmatched: 9. Germline CDR1 and CDR2: GTSNPN and SVGIG (reference sequence). The CDR3 has 13 residues. CDR3 in amino acids: CAWDRALSDTIYF. The CDR3 region has the DNA TGTGCCTGGGACAGGGCGTTGTCGGACACCATATATTTT.

In the case of this clone: Within the sample, other DNA sequences also encode this same CDR3. The chain links TRBV5-4 to TRBJ1-5; 9 bases agree with TRBD1. J was trimmed by 4 bases and V by 4 bases; bases with no gene match: 3. The length of the CDR3 is 14 residues. Germline-derived CDR1 and CDR2 are SGHNT and YYREEE (reference sequence). The CDR3 loop reads CASSLDRGNQPQHF. For the CDR3, the DNA is TGTGCCAGCAGCCTTGACAGGGGGAATCAGCCCCAGCATTTT. The entire variable domain, with the rest obtained from reference TRBV5-4 and TRBJ1-5, is as follows: ETGVTQSPTHLIKTRGQQVTLRCSSQSGHNTVSWYQQALGQGPQFIFQYYREEENGRGNFPPRFSGLQFPNYSSELNVNALELDDSALYLCASSLDRGNQPQHFGDGTRLSIL.

V gene TRBV2 combines with J gene TRBJ2-5; D ambiguous. V lost 6 bases to trimming and J lost 9 bases, with 14 bases between them. CDR3 length equals 12 residues. CDR1 and CDR2 from the germline V gene are SNHLY and FYNNEI. DNA of the CDR3: TGTGCCAGCAGAATCGCATCCTCGGCCCAGTACTTC. Amino acids: CASRIASSAQYF. The entire variable domain, with the rest obtained from reference TRBV2 and TRBJ2-5, is as follows: EPEVTQTPSHQVTQMGQEVILRCVPISNHLYFYWYRQILGQKVEFLVSFYNNEISEKSEIFDDQFSVERPDGSNFTLKIRSTKLEDSAMYFCASRIASSAQYFGPGTRLLVL.

This clone was found a few times. V is TRBV7-2 and J is TRBJ2-5, with D possibly matching TRBD2 (6 bases). The CDR3 loop spans 15 amino acids. V lost 3 bases and J 4 bases, leaving 15 bases between the germline ends. The V gene's germline CDR1 is SGHTA and CDR2 FQGNSA. This chain's CDR3 is CASSFGPGSAETQYF. The DNA for the CDR3 is TGTGCCAGCAGCTTCGGCCCCGGGAGTGCAGAGACCCAGTACTTC. Filled out from reference TRBV7-2 and TRBJ2-5, the complete variable domain reads GAGVSQSPSNKVTEKGKDVELRCDPISGHTALYWYRQSLGQGLEFLIYFQGNSAPDKSGLPSDRFSAERTGGSVSTLTIQRTQQEDSAVYLCASSFGPGSAETQYFGPGTRLLVL.

The V gene is TRBV7-2, the J gene TRBJ2-3, with 7 positions matching TRBD1. The CDR3 is 14 amino acids. Germline CDR1 SGHTA, CDR2 FQGNSA. The V segment lost 4 bases and the J segment 2 bases; nucleotides outside the gene matches: 3. As DNA, the CDR3 is TGTGCCAGCAGCTCGGGACAGATCACAGATACGCAGTATTTT. It specifies CASSSGQITDTQYF.

This chain joins TRBV27 and TRBJ1-1, with D perhaps matching TRBD1 (6 bases). The CDR3 runs 15 residues. Germline assignment: CDR1 MNHEY and CDR2 SMNVEV (reference sequence). Trimming took 5 bases from V and 0 from J, leaving 13 bases between them. CDR3 sequence (DNA): TGTGCCAGCAGTCCAGGACAGCCACTGAACACTGAAGCTTTCTTT. Translated: CASSPGQPLNTEAFF.